The 25 T cell receptor beta chains presented below share a single source sample, sequenced in a study of cytomegalovirus exposure and HLA in healthy donors (dated by TCRdb to 2017 to 2019). The library was built by means of the immunoSEQ multiplex PCR assay. The multiplex PCR relied on a mix of 60 forward primers for TCR Vbeta segments and 13 reverse primers for TCR Jbeta segments. Not all clones reach the TCRdb copy of this immuneACCESS table, which keeps in-frame sequences only. Checked studies attribute under half of the gap to unresolved V genes and leave the rest unexplained. The sample table holds around 140,000 clones, of which 60% to 80% were seen once. Together, the top ten hold roughly 0.9% of the sample. The sequencing sample was made of PBMCs. These receptors were obtained from a woman aged 55-70 years in good health and CMV-seronegative.

The rearrangement joins TRBV15 to TRBJ1-1; D unresolved. In germline, CDR1 is LNHNV, CDR2 YYDKDF (reference sequence). This CDR3 contains 14 residues. Trimming took 0 bases from V and 4 from J, leaving 9 bases between them. CDR3 in amino acids: CATSRDREVTEAFF. DNA of the CDR3: TGTGCCACCAGCAGAGATAGGGAGGTCACTGAAGCTTTCTTT.

The V call is TRBV2, the J call TRBJ1-1; the match to TRBD1 covers 10 bases. This CDR3 has 17 amino acids. Unmatched junction bases numbered 9, after V lost 4 bases and J lost 1 base. Per the germline V gene, CDR1 is SNHLY and CDR2 is FYNNEI. This CDR3 reads CASSVGGRDRGNTEAFF. CDR3 bases: TGTGCCAGCAGTGTGGGTGGTCGGGACAGGGGGAACACTGAAGCTTTCTTT.

The V and J genes are TRBV10-3 and TRBJ1-2; no firm D call. V lost 0 bases, J lost 8 bases, and 13 bases lay in between. Germline assignment: CDR1 ENHRY and CDR2 SYGVKD. This CDR3 is 14 amino acids long. CDR3 sequence: CAISESRAGKGYTF. CDR3 sequence (DNA): TGTGCCATCAGTGAGTCGAGGGCGGGCAAGGGCTACACCTTC.

This clone was seen only once. The chain recombines TRBV25-1 with TRBJ1-4; D unresolved. Germline CDR1 reads MGHDK; CDR2 reads SYGVNS. The CDR3 is 15 amino acids. Trimming shortened V by 6 bases and J by 6 bases, and 17 bases separated the two germline ends. In DNA form, the CDR3 reads TGTGCCAGCAGGGAGAATGTGGGAGTCGATGAAAAACTGTTTTTT. Translation: CASRENVGVDEKLFF.

V usage is TRBV7-9 and J usage is TRBJ2-7, with D unresolved. The ends were cut back, 5 bases at V and 2 bases at J, with 10 bases in the middle. The V gene's germline CDR1 is SEHNR and CDR2 FQNEAQ (reference sequence). The CDR3 covers 13 residues. DNA for the CDR3: TGTGCCAGCAGCCGAGTGTCGGCCTACGAGCAGTACTTC. Its protein is CASSRVSAYEQYF. The variable domain in full, with the rest retrieved from reference TRBV7-9 and TRBJ2-7, is DTGVSQNPRHKITKRGQNVTFRCDPISEHNRLYWYRQTLGQGPEFLTYFQNEAQLEKSRLLSDRFSAERPKGSFSTLEIQRTEQGDSAMYLCASSRVSAYEQYFGPGTRLTVT.

The J gene is TRBJ2-1, the V gene TRBV5-1; TRBD2 agrees at 7 bases. V was clipped by 1 base and J by 7 bases; unmatched bases: 8. Germline lookup yields CDR1 SGHRS and CDR2 YFSETQ. This CDR3 region has 15 residues. Here the CDR3 DNA reads TGCGCCAGCAGCTTGCCCAGCGGGGAGGGGAATGAGCAGTTCTTC. Its protein is CASSLPSGEGNEQFF.

This chain connects TRBV7-6 to TRBJ2-7, with D possibly being TRBD1 (6 bases). This CDR3 is built from 13 residues. V lost 1 base and J 11 bases, leaving 15 bases between the germline ends. Germline assignment: CDR1 SGHVS and CDR2 FNYEAQ. CDR3 sequence (DNA): TGTGCCAGCAGCTTAGTTTCCAGGGGTGGAAAGTACTTC. Amino acid sequence: CASSLVSRGGKYF.

The CDR3: CASSLWDRGGGYTF. The CDR3 DNA follows: TGTGCCAGCAGTTTATGGGACAGGGGAGGGGGCTACACCTTC. This chain uses TRBV28 with TRBJ1-2; TRBD1 matches at 9 bases. This CDR3 comprises 14 residues. Germline CDR1 MDHEN, CDR2 SYDVKM. Unmatched junction bases numbered 4, after V lost 0 bases and J lost 8 bases.

This clone was seen only a few times. The rearrangement links TRBV5-1 to TRBJ2-7, with 12 bases matching TRBD2. This CDR3 is 16 amino acids long. The germline V gene has CDR1 SGHRS and CDR2 YFSETQ. J lost 0 bases, V lost 2 bases, and 3 bases had no gene match. In nucleotides, the CDR3 is TGCGCCAGCAGCTTTACTAGCGGGGGGATCTCCTACGAGCAGTACTTC. It encodes CASSFTSGGISYEQYF.

J is TRBJ1-1 and V is TRBV28, with a possible D match to TRBD1 (5 bases). The CDR3 contains 14 residues. Per the germline V gene, CDR1 is MDHEN and CDR2 is SYDVKM. The germline V and J ends were trimmed by 4 bases and 2 bases, with 11 bases remaining between them. CDR3 loop: CASSSDSRNTEAFF. The CDR3 region has the DNA TGTGCCAGCAGTTCAGACAGTAGAAACACTGAAGCTTTCTTT.

The rearrangement joins TRBV5-1 to TRBJ2-5; 8 nucleotides match TRBD1. The DNA matches TRBJ2-7 better at its end, which makes the J call doubtful. The CDR3 contains 15 residues. Germline CDR1 reads SGHRS; CDR2 reads YFSETQ. CDR3 in amino acids: CASSGTGGTSYEQYF. The CDR3 bases are TGCGCCAGCAGCGGAACAGGGGGTACTTCCTACGAGCAGTACTTC.

CDR3 bases: TGTGCCAGCAGTTCCCCGGCTAGCGGGGGACCCTACGAGCAGTACTTC. This codes for CASSSPASGGPYEQYF. The chain carries TRBV28 and TRBJ2-7; TRBD2 aligns across 10 bases. Germline lookup yields CDR1 MDHEN and CDR2 SYDVKM. The J segment lost 2 bases and the V segment lost 4 bases, leaving 8 bases of the junction unmatched. The CDR3 loop spans 16 amino acids.

For this clone: Relative to the germline gene, one junction end is altered; a read error may explain this. This chain links TRBV6-5 with TRBJ1-1; 7 bases are shared with TRBD1. Germline CDR1 and CDR2: MNHEY and SVGAGI. CDR3 length equals 14 residues. CDR3 DNA: TGTGCCAGCAGCTCGGGACAGATGAACACTGAAACTTTCTTT. Translating it yields CASSSGQMNTETFF.

This clone came up many times. The V call is TRBV6-6, the J call TRBJ1-1, with D unresolved. Germline CDR1 is MNHNY and CDR2 is SVGAGI (reference sequence). The CDR3 spans 12 residues. Trimming left V 8 bases short and J 5 bases short, with 12 bases between. CDR3 DNA: TGTGCCAGCGACGACCGGCGGACTGAAGCTTTCTTT. Translation: CASDDRRTEAFF.

The chain has TRBV19 and TRBJ2-2, with D possibly matching TRBD2 (5 bases). Germline lookup yields CDR1 LNHDA and CDR2 SQIVND (reference sequence). Trimming removed 7 bases from V and 5 bases from J, with 11 bases in between. This CDR3 contains 13 residues. In DNA form, the CDR3 reads TGTGCCAGTATCCCTAGCCCAACCGGGGAGCTGTTTTTT. Translated, it gives CASIPSPTGELFF.

This clone was observed a single time. The chain carries TRBV5-1 and TRBJ2-7; TRBD2 matches at 8 bases. Germline V gives CDR1 SGHRS, CDR2 YFSETQ. The length of the CDR3 is 15 residues. The ends lost 0 bases at V and 4 bases at J; junction bases unmatched: 6. The CDR3 loop is CASSLGDGRGYEQYF. The CDR3 coding sequence is TGCGCCAGCAGCTTGGGGGACGGGAGGGGGTACGAGCAGTACTTC.

The rearrangement joins TRBV30 to TRBJ1-2, with a tentative D call TRBD1 (5 bases). The germline V gene has CDR1 GTSNPN and CDR2 SVGIG (reference sequence). V dropped 8 bases and J dropped 8 bases, with 18 bases sitting between them. The CDR3 loop spans 12 amino acids. The CDR3, as DNA: TGTGCCGGCATGACAGCGACTGGCGGCTACACCTTC. Protein sequence: CAGMTATGGYTF.

This clone was detected once. The V gene is TRBV5-8, the J gene TRBJ2-5; 8 nucleotides line up with TRBD2. The germline gives CDR1 SGHTS, CDR2 YDEGEE. The CDR3 runs to 15 residues. V lost 1 base, J lost 5 bases, and 7 bases stayed unmatched. The CDR3 DNA reads TGTGCCAGCAGCTTGCTACTAGCGGCGGGGGAGACCCAGTACTTC. It translates to CASSLLLAAGETQYF. The full variable domain, with the rest looked up from reference TRBV5-8 and TRBJ2-5, is EAGVTQSPTHLIKTRGQQATLRCSPISGHTSVYWYQQALGLGLQFLLWYDEGEERNRGNFPPRFSGRQFPNYSSELNVNALELEDSALYLCASSLLLAAGETQYFGPGTRLLVL.

The chain couples TRBV7-3 to TRBJ2-3, with D perhaps matching TRBD1 (6 bases). Germline assignment: CDR1 SGHTA and CDR2 FQGTGA. With 5 bases removed from V and 1 base from J, the gap between germline ends came to 13 bases. This CDR3 comprises 15 residues. In DNA form, the CDR3 reads TGTGCCAGCAGCCGAGGACAGCCTGGCACAGATACGCAGTATTTT. This gives the protein CASSRGQPGTDTQYF.

This chain joins TRBV27 and TRBJ2-2; 14 bases are shared with TRBD2. With V trimmed by 5 bases and J by 6 bases, 11 bases remained unmatched. From germline, CDR1 is MNHEY and CDR2 SMNVEV (reference sequence). The CDR3 totals 18 residues. The CDR3 protein is CASSPKGLAGGRAGELFF. The CDR3 coding sequence is TGTGCCAGCAGTCCGAAAGGACTAGCGGGGGGCCGGGCCGGGGAGCTGTTTTTT.

CDR3 nucleotide sequence: TGTGCCTGGAAGGGACAGAGAACCTTAGATTATGGCTACACCTTC. Translating gives CAWKGQRTLDYGYTF. This chain joins TRBV30 and TRBJ1-2, with TRBD1 matching over 7 bases. The CDR3 has 15 amino acids. The V segment lost 4 bases and the J segment 5 bases; nucleotides outside the gene matches: 13. Germline CDR1 reads GTSNPN; CDR2 reads SVGIG (reference sequence).

The chain combines TRBV11-2 with TRBJ2-2; TRBD1 might be the D (5 bases). Germline CDR1 and CDR2: SGHAT and FQNNGV. Trimming took 5 bases from V and 4 from J, leaving 11 bases between them. The CDR3 sequence is 14 residues long. The CDR3 region is CASSPTVSTGELFF. The CDR3, as DNA: TGTGCCAGCAGCCCGACAGTGAGCACCGGGGAGCTGTTTTTT.

The genes are TRBV27 and TRBJ2-5; 15 bases line up with TRBD2. This CDR3 has 17 residues. V was clipped by 5 bases and J by 4 bases; unmatched bases: 8. In germline, CDR1 is MNHEY, CDR2 SMNVEV (reference sequence). CDR3: CASSPPRTSGRAETQYF. The DNA of the CDR3 is TGTGCCAGCAGTCCCCCCCGGACTAGCGGGAGGGCAGAGACCCAGTACTTC.

This chain links TRBV7-9 with TRBJ1-2, with TRBD1 matching over 7 bases. This CDR3 region has 13 residues. Germline values: CDR1 SEHNR, CDR2 FQNEAQ (reference sequence). Losses at the gene ends were 3 bases for V and 12 bases for J; bases not matched to a gene: 10. The chain's CDR3 is CASSFDRAAADTF. The CDR3 DNA follows: TGTGCCAGCAGCTTCGACAGGGCTGCTGCTGACACCTTC.

The rearrangement uses TRBV7-3 and TRBJ2-1; 8 nucleotides align to TRBD1. Germline V lookup: CDR1 SGHTA, CDR2 FQGTGA. V dropped 2 bases and J dropped 8; count of bases not matched to a gene: 2. The CDR3 covers 13 residues. CDR3: CASSLGQGHEQFF. The CDR3 region has the DNA TGTGCCAGCAGCTTAGGACAGGGCCATGAGCAGTTCTTC.